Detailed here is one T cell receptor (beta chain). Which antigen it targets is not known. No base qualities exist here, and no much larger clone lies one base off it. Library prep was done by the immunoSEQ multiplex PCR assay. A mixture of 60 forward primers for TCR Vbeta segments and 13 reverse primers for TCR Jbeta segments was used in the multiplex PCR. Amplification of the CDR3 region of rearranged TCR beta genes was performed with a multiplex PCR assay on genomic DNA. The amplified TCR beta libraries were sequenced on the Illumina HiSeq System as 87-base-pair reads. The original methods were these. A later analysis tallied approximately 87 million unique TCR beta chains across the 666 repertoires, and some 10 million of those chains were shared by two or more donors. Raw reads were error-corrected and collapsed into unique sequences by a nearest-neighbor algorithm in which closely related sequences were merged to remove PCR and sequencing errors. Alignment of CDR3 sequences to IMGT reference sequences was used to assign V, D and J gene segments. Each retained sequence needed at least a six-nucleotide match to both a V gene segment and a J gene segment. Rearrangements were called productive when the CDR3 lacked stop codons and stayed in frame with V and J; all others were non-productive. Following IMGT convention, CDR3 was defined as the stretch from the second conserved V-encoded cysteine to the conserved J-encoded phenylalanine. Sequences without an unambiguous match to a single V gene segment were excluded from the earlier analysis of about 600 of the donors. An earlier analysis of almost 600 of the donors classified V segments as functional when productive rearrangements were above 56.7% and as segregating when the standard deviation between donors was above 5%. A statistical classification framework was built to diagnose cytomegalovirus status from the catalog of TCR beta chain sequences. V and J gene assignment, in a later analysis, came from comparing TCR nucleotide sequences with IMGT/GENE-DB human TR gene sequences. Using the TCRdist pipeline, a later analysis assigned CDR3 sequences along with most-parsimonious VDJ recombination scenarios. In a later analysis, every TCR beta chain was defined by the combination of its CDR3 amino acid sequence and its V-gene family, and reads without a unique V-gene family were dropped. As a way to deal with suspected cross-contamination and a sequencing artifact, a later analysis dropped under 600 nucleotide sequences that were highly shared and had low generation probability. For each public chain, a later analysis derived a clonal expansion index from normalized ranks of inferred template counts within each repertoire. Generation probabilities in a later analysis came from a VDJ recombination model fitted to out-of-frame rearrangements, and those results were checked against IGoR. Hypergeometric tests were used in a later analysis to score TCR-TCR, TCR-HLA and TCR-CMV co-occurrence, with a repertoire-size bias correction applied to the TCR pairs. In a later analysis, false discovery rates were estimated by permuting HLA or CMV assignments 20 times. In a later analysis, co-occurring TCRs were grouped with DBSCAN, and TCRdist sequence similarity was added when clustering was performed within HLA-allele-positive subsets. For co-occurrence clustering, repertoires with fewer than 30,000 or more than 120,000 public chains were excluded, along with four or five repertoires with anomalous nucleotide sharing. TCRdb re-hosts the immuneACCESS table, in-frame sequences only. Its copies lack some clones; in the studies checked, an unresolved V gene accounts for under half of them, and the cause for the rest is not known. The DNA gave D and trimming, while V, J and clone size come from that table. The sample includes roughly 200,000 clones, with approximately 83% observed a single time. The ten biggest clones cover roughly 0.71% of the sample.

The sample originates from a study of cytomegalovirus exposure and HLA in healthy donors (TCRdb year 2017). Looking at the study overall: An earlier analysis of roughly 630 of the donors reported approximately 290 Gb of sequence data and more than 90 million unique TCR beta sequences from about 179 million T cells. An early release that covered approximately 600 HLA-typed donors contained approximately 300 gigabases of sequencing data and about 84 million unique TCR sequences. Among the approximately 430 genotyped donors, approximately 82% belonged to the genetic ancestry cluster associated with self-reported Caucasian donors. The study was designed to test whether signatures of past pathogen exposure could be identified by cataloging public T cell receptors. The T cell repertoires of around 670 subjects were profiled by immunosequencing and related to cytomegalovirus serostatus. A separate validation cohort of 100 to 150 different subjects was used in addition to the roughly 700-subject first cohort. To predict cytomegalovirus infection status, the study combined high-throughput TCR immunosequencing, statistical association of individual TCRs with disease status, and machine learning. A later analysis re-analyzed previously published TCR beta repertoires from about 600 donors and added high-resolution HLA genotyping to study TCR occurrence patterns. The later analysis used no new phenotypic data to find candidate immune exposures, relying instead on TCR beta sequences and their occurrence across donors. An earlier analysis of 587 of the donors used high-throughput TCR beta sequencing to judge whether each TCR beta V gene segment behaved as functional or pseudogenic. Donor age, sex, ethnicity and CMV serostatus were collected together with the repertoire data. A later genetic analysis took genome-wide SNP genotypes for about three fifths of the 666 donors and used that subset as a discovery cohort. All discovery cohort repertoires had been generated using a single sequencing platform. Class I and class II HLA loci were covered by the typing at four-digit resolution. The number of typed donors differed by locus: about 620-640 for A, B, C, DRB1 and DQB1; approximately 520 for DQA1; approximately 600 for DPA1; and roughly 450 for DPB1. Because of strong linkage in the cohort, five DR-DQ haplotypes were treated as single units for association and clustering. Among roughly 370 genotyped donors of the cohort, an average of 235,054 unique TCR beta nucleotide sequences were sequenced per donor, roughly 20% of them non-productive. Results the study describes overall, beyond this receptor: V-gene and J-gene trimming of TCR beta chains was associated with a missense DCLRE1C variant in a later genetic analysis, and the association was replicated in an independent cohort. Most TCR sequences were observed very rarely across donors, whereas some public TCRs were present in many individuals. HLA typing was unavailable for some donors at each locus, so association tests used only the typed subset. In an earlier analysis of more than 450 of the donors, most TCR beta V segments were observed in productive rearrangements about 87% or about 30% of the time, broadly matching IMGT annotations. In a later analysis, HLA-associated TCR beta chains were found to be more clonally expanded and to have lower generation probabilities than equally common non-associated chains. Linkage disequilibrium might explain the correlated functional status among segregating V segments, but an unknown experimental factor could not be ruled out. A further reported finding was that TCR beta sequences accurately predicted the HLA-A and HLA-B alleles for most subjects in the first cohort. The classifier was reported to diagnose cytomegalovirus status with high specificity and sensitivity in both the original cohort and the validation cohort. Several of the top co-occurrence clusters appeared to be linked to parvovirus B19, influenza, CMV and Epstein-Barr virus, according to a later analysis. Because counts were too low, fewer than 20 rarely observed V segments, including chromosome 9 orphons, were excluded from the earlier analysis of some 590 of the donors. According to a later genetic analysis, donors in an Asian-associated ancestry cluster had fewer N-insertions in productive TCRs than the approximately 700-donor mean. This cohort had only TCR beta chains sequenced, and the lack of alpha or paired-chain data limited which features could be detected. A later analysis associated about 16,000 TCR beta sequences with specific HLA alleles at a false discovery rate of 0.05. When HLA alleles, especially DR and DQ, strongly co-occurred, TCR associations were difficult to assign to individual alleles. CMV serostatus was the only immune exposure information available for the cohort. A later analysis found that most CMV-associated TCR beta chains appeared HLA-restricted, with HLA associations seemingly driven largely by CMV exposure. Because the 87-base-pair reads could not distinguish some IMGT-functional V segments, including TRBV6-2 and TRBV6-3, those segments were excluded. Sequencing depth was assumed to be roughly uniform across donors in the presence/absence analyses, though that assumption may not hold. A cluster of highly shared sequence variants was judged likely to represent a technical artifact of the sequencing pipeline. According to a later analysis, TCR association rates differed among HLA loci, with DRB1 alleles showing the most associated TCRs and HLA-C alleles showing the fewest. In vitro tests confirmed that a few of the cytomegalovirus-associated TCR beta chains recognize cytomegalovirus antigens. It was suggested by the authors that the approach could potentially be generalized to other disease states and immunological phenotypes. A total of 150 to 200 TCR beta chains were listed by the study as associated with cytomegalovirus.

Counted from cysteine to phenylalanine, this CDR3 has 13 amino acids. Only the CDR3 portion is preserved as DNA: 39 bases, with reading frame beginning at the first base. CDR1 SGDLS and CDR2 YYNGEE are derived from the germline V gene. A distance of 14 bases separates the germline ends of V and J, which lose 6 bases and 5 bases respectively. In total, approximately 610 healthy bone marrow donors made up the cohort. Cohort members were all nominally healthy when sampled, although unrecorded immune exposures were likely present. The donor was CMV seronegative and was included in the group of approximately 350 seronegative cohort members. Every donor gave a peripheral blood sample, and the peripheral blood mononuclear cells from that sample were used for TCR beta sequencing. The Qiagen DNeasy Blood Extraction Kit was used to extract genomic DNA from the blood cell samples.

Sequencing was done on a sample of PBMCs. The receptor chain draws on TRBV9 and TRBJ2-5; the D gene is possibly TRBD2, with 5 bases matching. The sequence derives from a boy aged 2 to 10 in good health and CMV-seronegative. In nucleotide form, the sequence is TGTGCCAGCACTCGGAGGTTGGGGGAGACCCAGTACTTC. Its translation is CASTRRLGETQYF.